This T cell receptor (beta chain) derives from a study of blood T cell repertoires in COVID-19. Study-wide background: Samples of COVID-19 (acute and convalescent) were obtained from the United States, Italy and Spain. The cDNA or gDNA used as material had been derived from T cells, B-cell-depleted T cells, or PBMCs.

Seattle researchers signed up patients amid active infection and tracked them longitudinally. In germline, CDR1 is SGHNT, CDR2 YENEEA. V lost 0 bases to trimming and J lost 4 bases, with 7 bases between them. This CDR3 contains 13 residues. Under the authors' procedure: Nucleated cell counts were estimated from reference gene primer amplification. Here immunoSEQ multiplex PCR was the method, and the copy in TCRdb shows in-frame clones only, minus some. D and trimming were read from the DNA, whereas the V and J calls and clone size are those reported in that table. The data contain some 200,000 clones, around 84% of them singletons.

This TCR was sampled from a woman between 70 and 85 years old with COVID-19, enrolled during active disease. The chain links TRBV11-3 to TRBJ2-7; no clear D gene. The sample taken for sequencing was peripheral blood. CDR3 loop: CASSLDPSYEQYF. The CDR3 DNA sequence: TGTGCCAGCAGCTTAGATCCCAGTTACGAGCAGTACTTC.